Listed below are T cell receptor beta chains from one sample, sequenced in a study of control samples from healthy donors and cancer patients. Assay used: immunoSEQ multiplex PCR; TCRdb lists only in-frame clones, some missing. The sample records 94,000 or so clones, less than 85% being singletons. Sequencing was carried out using PBMCs. The receptors come from a man aged 70-80 years with lung cancer. CDR3s include the opening cysteine and the closing phenylalanine or tryptophan.

cdr3_aa	j_call	v_call
CASSPRTGGNEQYF	TRBJ2-7	TRBV7-9
CASSFGQSGYTF	TRBJ1-2	TRBV5-8
CASSLTGNSPLHF	TRBJ1-6	TRBV11-3
CASSLQNTQGDEQFF	TRBJ2-1	TRBV27
CASSQTGLVGPTVFTDTQYF	TRBJ2-3	TRBV4-1
CATGVQGWEKLFF	TRBJ1-4	TRBV10-3
CSADRGQGDTEAFF	TRBJ1-1	TRBV29-1
CASSRQGLGSPLHF	TRBJ1-6	TRBV2
CAWSASGGETQYF	TRBJ2-5	TRBV30
CASQQGIEQYF	TRBJ2-7	TRBV19
CASSPLAGMNTGELFF	TRBJ2-2	TRBV18
CASSFLGYNQPQHF	TRBJ1-5	TRBV27
CASSHFIRPTDTQYF	TRBJ2-3	TRBV4-2
CASSQDAGFGGYTF	TRBJ1-2	TRBV14
CASSYAGGGQETQYF	TRBJ2-5	TRBV6-2/TRBV6-3
CASRLTSDTDTQYF	TRBJ2-3	TRBV7-9
CASSLAPTSTGELFF	TRBJ2-2	TRBV7-6